Each of the 19 T cell receptor beta chains below was sequenced from the same sample in a study of control samples from healthy donors and cancer patients. Generated by immunoSEQ multiplex PCR, the TCRdb table keeps only in-frame clones and is missing some. The repertoire holds about 79,000 clones, with roughly 93% as singletons. Material: PBMCs. The receptors stem from a woman in her thirties or forties with lung cancer.

This chain links TRBV5-6 with TRBJ1-6, with TRBD1 as a possible D gene (5 bases). The germline V gene has CDR1 SGHDT and CDR2 YYEEEE. The V gene lost 4 bases and the J gene lost 10 bases, with 15 bases spanning the gap. This CDR3 has 14 amino acids. CDR3: CASSLTGRYSPLHF. The CDR3 DNA follows: TGTGCCAGCAGCCTTACGGGGCGGTACTCACCCCTCCACTTT. The whole variable domain, filled in from reference TRBV5-6 and TRBJ1-6, reads DAGVTQSPTHLIKTRGQQVTLRCSPKSGHDTVSWYQQALGQGPQFIFQYYEEEERQRGNFPDRFSGHQFPNYSSELNVNALLLGDSALYLCASSLTGRYSPLHFGNGTRLTVT.

V and J are TRBV27 and TRBJ1-5; D is perhaps TRBD1 (6 bases). From germline, CDR1 is MNHEY and CDR2 SMNVEV (reference sequence). The CDR3 loop spans 16 amino acids. The germline V and J ends were trimmed by 6 bases and 6 bases, with 21 bases remaining between them. The CDR3 region has the DNA TGTGCCAGCAGCGACCCGGATAACAGGGCCGGTCAGCCCCAGCATTTT. Its protein is CASSDPDNRAGQPQHF.

V usage is TRBV4-1 and J usage is TRBJ2-7, with D tentatively TRBD1 (5 bases). Germline V gene lookup returns CDR1 MGHRA and CDR2 YSYEKL. CDR3 length: 12 residues. Trimming shortened V by 0 bases and J by 7 bases, and 7 bases separated the two germline ends. The CDR3: CASSQDGAEQYF. DNA of the CDR3: TGCGCCAGCAGCCAAGATGGGGCAGAGCAGTACTTC.

V is TRBV6-5 and J is TRBJ2-5, with 7 bases aligning to TRBD1. The CDR3 loop spans 13 amino acids. The trim removed 6 bases at V and 1 base at J, leaving 2 bases unmatched. Germline CDR1 reads MNHEY; CDR2 reads SVGAGI. The CDR3 spells CASRGTAQETQYF. The DNA for the CDR3 is TGTGCCAGCAGAGGGACAGCCCAAGAGACCCAGTACTTC.

Sample share makes this clone medium-sized. The chain uses TRBV19 and TRBJ2-7; the match to TRBD2 covers 8 bases. Germline lookup yields CDR1 LNHDA and CDR2 SQIVND (reference sequence). The junction had 12 bases not matched to a gene; V was cut back by 5 bases and J by 6 bases. This CDR3 spans 15 amino acids. The CDR3 DNA reads TGTGCCAGTAGTGATCCCCCCAGCGGGGGCGGCGAGCAGTACTTC. Translated: CASSDPPSGGGEQYF.

The J gene is TRBJ1-1, the V gene TRBV24-1; D remains unclear. CDR3 length equals 12 residues. Per the germline V gene, CDR1 is KGHDR and CDR2 is SFDVKD. V lost 4 bases and J lost 8, with 10 bases in between. CDR3 in DNA: TGTGCCACCAGTGACTCAGGTACCGAAGCTTTCTTT. Protein: CATSDSGTEAFF.

V gene TRBV3-1 (or the pseudogene TRBV3-2) combines with J gene TRBJ1-5, with D hard to call. CDR3 length equals 14 residues. The germline V gene encodes CDR1 LGHDT and CDR2 YNNKEL (reference sequence). V lost 1 base and J lost 0, with 4 bases in between. CDR3 DNA sequence: TGTGCCAGCAGCCAAGGGGTTAGCAATCAGCCCCAGCATTTT. Translation gives CASSQGVSNQPQHF.

The chain uses TRBV7-3 and TRBJ1-6; weak D call: TRBD1 (5 bases). CDR3 length: 15 residues. V shed 6 bases and J shed 7 bases, with 16 bases lying between them. Germline CDR1 reads SGHTA; CDR2 reads FQGTGA. CDR3 in amino acids: CASSSNGGSNSPLHF. CDR3 nucleotide sequence: TGTGCCAGCAGTTCAAACGGGGGATCCAATTCACCCCTCCACTTT.

This clone has only a few counts. This chain links TRBV24-1 with TRBJ2-3, with TRBD2 identical over 11 bases. The CDR3 length is 15 residues. Germline V gives CDR1 KGHDR, CDR2 SFDVKD. V shed 5 bases and J 5 bases; nucleotides not matched to a gene: 5. For the CDR3, the DNA is TGTGCCACCAGTGGGCTAGCGGGGGGAAGAGATACGCAGTATTTT. Its translation is CATSGLAGGRDTQYF.

The gene calls are TRBV3-1 (or the pseudogene TRBV3-2) and TRBJ1-2; D possibly corresponds to TRBD1 (5 bases). The CDR3 has 14 residues. Germline values: CDR1 LGHDT, CDR2 YNNKEL (reference sequence). The V and J ends lost 1 base and 5 bases respectively, with 11 bases between them. This chain's CDR3 is CASSQGGHLYGYTF. CDR3 bases: TGTGCCAGCAGCCAAGGGGGCCATCTATATGGCTACACCTTC.

The J gene is TRBJ1-2, the V gene TRBV27; maybe TRBD1 (6 bases). This CDR3 contains 13 residues. Between the trimmed V and J ends, which lost 6 bases and 4 bases, there was a span of 12 bases. CDR1 and CDR2 (germline): MNHEY, SMNVEV (reference sequence). The CDR3 spells CASRSGTSYGYTF. The DNA of the CDR3 is TGTGCCAGCAGATCCGGGACAAGCTATGGCTACACCTTC.

The rearrangement uses TRBV4-1 and TRBJ2-2; weak D call: TRBD1 (7 bases). V was cut by 4 bases and J by 6 bases, with 18 bases left in between. Germline V lookup: CDR1 MGHRA, CDR2 YSYEKL. The CDR3 has 16 amino acids. In nucleotides, the CDR3 is TGCGCCAGCAGCCTTGTTACTCAGGGGGGCCCCGGGGAGCTGTTTTTT. It encodes CASSLVTQGGPGELFF.

The chain combines TRBV11-3 with TRBJ1-3, with 7 positions matching TRBD1. Germline values: CDR1 SGHNT, CDR2 YENEEA. The CDR3 totals 15 residues. Unmatched junction bases numbered 5, after V lost 6 bases and J lost 0 bases. The CDR3 DNA reads as TGTGCCAGCAGACAGGGGCCGAGCTCTGGAAACACCATATATTTT. Protein: CASRQGPSSGNTIYF.

The rearrangement links TRBV18 to TRBJ1-2; no clear D. The length of the CDR3 is 14 residues. V lost 2 bases and J lost 6, with 13 bases in between. The germline V gene encodes CDR1 KGHSH and CDR2 LQKENI. This chain's CDR3 is CASSPNGDVDGYTF. In nucleotides, the CDR3 is TGTGCCAGCTCACCAAATGGGGATGTGGATGGCTACACCTTC.

V and J are TRBV21-1 and TRBJ2-5; the table's D call of TRBD2 was not tested on the DNA. TRBV21-1 has pseudogene status. This CDR3 has 17 residues. The CDR3 is CASSKDGLAGIQETQYF. DNA for the CDR3: TGTGCCAGCAGCAAAGACGGACTAGCGGGGATACAAGAGACCCAGTACTTC.

This clone was seen more than once but under ten times. J is TRBJ1-1 and V is TRBV11-2, with 7 bases fitting TRBD1. Germline V gives CDR1 SGHAT, CDR2 FQNNGV. This CDR3 spans 14 amino acids. After removal of 2 bases from V and 4 bases from J, the junction contained 4 bases not matched to a gene. CDR3 nucleotides: TGTGCCAGCAGCTTATTTACAGGGGTCACTGAAGCTTTCTTT. It encodes CASSLFTGVTEAFF.

The rearrangement uses TRBV12-5 and TRBJ2-7; D is possibly TRBD1 (6 bases). Trimming left V 0 bases short and J 1 base short, with 16 bases between. Germline lookup yields CDR1 LGHNT and CDR2 FRNRAP. CDR3 length: 17 amino acids. This chain's CDR3 is CASGLVNPRQESYEQYF. Written as DNA, the CDR3 is TGTGCTAGTGGTTTGGTAAACCCCCGACAGGAATCCTACGAGCAGTACTTC.

This clone has more than one count but fewer than ten. The chain is built from TRBV2 and TRBJ1-6; D is unclear. Trimming pared 1 base from V and 0 bases from J, leaving 7 bases between. Germline V lookup: CDR1 SNHLY, CDR2 FYNNEI. The CDR3 has 16 residues. CDR3: CASSEGLSSYNSPLHF. CDR3 sequence (DNA): TGTGCCAGCAGTGAAGGGTTAAGCTCCTATAATTCACCCCTCCACTTT.

This chain links TRBV28 with TRBJ2-5, with 9 nucleotides matching TRBD1. There are 16 residues in the CDR3. In germline, CDR1 is MDHEN, CDR2 SYDVKM. V trimming: 4 bases; J trimming: 1 base; junction bases outside the gene matches: 7. The CDR3 loop reads CASSYYRGLTQETQYF. For the CDR3, the DNA is TGTGCCAGCAGTTACTACAGGGGGCTAACCCAAGAGACCCAGTACTTC.